The 10 T cell receptor beta chains listed next were all sequenced from one sample in a study of cytomegalovirus exposure and HLA in healthy donors. Sequencing was performed with immunoSEQ multiplex PCR; in TCRdb, only in-frame clones are kept and a portion is missing. Of about 98,000 clones listed, 87% were seen once; the top ten hold roughly 3.7%. Sequenced input: PBMCs. These receptors originate from a woman aged 25 to 39 in good health and CMV-seronegative.

This clone was recorded many times. The J gene is TRBJ2-7, the V gene TRBV4-1; D is undetermined. CDR1 is MGHRA and CDR2 is YSYEKL in the germline V gene. The CDR3 spans 16 residues. Trimming removed 0 bases from V and 1 base from J, with 13 bases in between. The CDR3 region is CASSQDRYRVSYEQYF. CDR3 DNA: TGCGCCAGCAGCCAAGATAGATATCGGGTGTCCTACGAGCAGTACTTC.

V usage is TRBV5-4 and J usage is TRBJ2-7, with no clear D. Germline values: CDR1 SGHNT, CDR2 YYREEE (reference sequence). The V end lost 5 bases, the J end lost 4 bases, and 13 bases lay between the germline ends. CDR3 length: 13 amino acids. CDR3 region: CASSHPGVYEQYF. The CDR3 bases are TGTGCCAGCAGTCACCCCGGTGTTTACGAGCAGTACTTC.

This clone was seen just once. The chain employs TRBV10-2 and TRBJ2-3; 11 bases agree with TRBD2. The CDR3 length is 14 residues. Germline trimming cut 4 bases from V and 10 bases from J; bases unmatched to any gene: 7. Germline V lookup: CDR1 WSHSY, CDR2 SAAADI. The CDR3 DNA follows: TGCGCCAGCAGTGTGACTAGCGGGGTACCGGCGCAGTATTTT. Residues: CASSVTSGVPAQYF.

The V gene is TRBV2, the J gene TRBJ1-4, with 7 bases identical to TRBD1. Per the germline V gene, CDR1 is SNHLY and CDR2 is FYNNEI. Trimming cost V 3 bases and J 4 bases; bases outside gene matches: 2. This CDR3 has 14 amino acids. The DNA of the CDR3 is TGTGCCAGCAGTGATAACAGGGGTAATGAAAAACTGTTTTTT. Amino acid sequence: CASSDNRGNEKLFF.

The genes are TRBV2 and TRBJ2-3; 7 bases agree with TRBD1. The V and J ends lost 6 bases and 3 bases, in that order; junction bases with no gene match: 12. The CDR3 is 16 residues long. CDR1 and CDR2 from the germline V gene are SNHLY and FYNNEI. In nucleotides, the CDR3 is TGTGCCAGCAGCCAAACAAAACAGGGGAGAACAGATACGCAGTATTTT. It codes for CASSQTKQGRTDTQYF.

The chain recombines TRBV2 with TRBJ1-4; D gene ambiguous. V was pared by 8 bases and J by 6 bases, with 16 bases between. This CDR3 is 14 amino acids long. Germline V lookup: CDR1 SNHLY, CDR2 FYNNEI. The CDR3 nucleotides are TGTGCCAGCGGGAGGACGGAGAGTTATGAAAAACTGTTTTTT. This codes for CASGRTESYEKLFF.

The rearrangement links TRBV5-6 to TRBJ1-2; 7 positions agree with TRBD1. Germline V gene sequence: CDR1 SGHDT, CDR2 YYEEEE. The CDR3 sequence is 17 residues long. V shed 4 bases, J shed 3 bases, and the junction held 15 bases outside the gene matches. CDR3 in DNA: TGTGCCAGCAGCCCCGGTGGGACAGCAAATGCCGACTATGGCTACACCTTC. Translated, it gives CASSPGGTANADYGYTF.

The gene calls are TRBV11-1 and TRBJ2-7; 7 nucleotides match TRBD1. Germline V gene lookup returns CDR1 SGHAT and CDR2 FQDESV (reference sequence). CDR3 length: 15 amino acids. V gave up 5 bases and J gave up 0 bases; unmatched junction bases: 7. The DNA for the CDR3 is TGTGCCAGCAGCCAGGACAGGTCGAGCTCCTACGAGCAGTACTTC. Protein: CASSQDRSSSYEQYF.

V usage is TRBV5-4 and J usage is TRBJ2-5, with 8 nucleotides matching TRBD2. V was pared by 0 bases and J by 3 bases, with 1 base of the junction left unmatched. Germline-derived CDR1 and CDR2 are SGHNT and YYREEE (reference sequence). There are 14 residues in the CDR3. DNA of the CDR3: TGTGCCAGCAGCTTGGTGCGGGGGGAAGAGACCCAGTACTTC. Protein sequence: CASSLVRGEETQYF.

The chain couples TRBV5-1 to TRBJ2-6, with D perhaps matching TRBD1 (5 bases). The CDR3 runs to 16 residues. Germline V lookup: CDR1 SGHRS, CDR2 YFSETQ. V shed 0 bases and J shed 2 bases, with 9 bases lying between them. CDR3 amino acids: CASSLEAGPGANVLTF. The CDR3 nucleotides are TGCGCCAGCAGCTTGGAGGCAGGGCCTGGGGCCAACGTCCTGACTTTC.